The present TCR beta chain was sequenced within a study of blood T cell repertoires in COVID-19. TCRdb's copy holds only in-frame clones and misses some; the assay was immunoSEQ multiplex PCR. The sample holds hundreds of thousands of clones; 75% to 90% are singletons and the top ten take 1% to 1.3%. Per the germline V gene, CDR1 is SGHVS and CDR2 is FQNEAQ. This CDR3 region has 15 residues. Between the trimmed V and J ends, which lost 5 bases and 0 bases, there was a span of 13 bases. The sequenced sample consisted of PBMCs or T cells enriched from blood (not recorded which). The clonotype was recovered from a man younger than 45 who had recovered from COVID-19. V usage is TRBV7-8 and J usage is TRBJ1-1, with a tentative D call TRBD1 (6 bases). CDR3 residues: CASSMDRPMNTEAFF. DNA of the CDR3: TGTGCCAGCAGCATGGACAGACCGATGAACACTGAAGCTTTCTTT.